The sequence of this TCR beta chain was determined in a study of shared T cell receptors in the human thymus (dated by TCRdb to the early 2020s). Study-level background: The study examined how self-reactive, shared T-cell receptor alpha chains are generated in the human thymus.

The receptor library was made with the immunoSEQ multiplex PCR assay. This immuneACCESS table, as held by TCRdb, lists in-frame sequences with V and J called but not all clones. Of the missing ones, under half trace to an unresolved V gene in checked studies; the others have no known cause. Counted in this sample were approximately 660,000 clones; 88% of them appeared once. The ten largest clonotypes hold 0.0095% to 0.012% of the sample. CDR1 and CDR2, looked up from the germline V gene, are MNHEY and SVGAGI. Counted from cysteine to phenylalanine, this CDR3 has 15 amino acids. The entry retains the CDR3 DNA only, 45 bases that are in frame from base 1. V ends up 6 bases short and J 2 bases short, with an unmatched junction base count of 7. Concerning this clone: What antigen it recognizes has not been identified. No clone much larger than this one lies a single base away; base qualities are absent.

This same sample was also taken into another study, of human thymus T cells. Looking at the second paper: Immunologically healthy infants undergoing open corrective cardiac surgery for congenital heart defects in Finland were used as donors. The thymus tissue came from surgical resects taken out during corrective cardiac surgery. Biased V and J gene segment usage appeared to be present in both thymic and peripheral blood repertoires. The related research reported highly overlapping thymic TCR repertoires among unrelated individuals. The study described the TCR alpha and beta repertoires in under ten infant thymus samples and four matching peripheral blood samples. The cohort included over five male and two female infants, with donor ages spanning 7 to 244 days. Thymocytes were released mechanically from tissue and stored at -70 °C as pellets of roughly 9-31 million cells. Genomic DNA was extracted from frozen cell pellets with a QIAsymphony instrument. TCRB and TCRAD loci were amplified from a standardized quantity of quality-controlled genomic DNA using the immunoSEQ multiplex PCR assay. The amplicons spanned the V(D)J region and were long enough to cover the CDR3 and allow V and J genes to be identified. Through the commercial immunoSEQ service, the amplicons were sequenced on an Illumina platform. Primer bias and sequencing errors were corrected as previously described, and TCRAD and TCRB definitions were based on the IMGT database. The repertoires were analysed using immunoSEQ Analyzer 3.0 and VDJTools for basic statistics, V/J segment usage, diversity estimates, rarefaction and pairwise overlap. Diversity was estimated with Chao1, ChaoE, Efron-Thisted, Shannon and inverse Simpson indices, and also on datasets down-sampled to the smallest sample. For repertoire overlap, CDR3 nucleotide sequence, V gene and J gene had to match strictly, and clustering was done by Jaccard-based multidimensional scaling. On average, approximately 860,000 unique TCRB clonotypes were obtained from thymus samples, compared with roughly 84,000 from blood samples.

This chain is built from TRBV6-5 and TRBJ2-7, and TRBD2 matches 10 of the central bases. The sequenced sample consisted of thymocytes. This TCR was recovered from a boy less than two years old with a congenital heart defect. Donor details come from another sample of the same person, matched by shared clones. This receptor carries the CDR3 CASRRSGRPPYEQYF. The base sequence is TGTGCCAGCAGACGTAGCGGGAGGCCCCCCTACGAGCAGTACTTC.